This TCR beta chain was documented in a study of response to subunit inactivated influenza vaccine. This clonotype came up a few times. J was trimmed by 0 bases and V by 2 bases; bases with no gene match: 9. CDR1 SGHRS and CDR2 YFSETQ come from the germline V gene. This CDR3 spans 19 amino acids. TCRdb reanalysed the RT-PCR reads using MiXCR and keeps one entry per CDR3 protein. The sample includes 500,000 to 600,000 distinct CDR3 sequences, approximately 11% of them seen just once. The data also belong to a second study, concerning T cells expressing NK-cell markers. From that study: Researchers built TCR beta cDNA using 5'RACE template switching with UMIs. Sorted CD3+CD56-NKG2C+, CD3+CD56+NKG2C+ and CD3+CD56+NKG2C- T cells supplied the TCR beta repertoires.

The sample in question was PBMCs from blood, obtained on the day of vaccination. The origin of this receptor is a middle-aged man who received an inactivated influenza vaccine. The chain joins TRBV5-1 to TRBJ2-6, with 9 bases matching TRBD2. The CDR3 protein is CASSFLGAGGTSGANVLTF. The DNA of the CDR3 is TGCGCCAGCAGCTTTTTAGGAGCGGGGGGAACCTCTGGGGCCAACGTCCTGACTTTC.